One sample yielded the 18 T cell receptor beta chains listed below, sequenced in a study of cytomegalovirus exposure and HLA in healthy donors listed by TCRdb under 2017. The method behind the library was the immunoSEQ multiplex PCR assay. A mixture of 60 forward primers for TCR Vbeta segments and 13 reverse primers for TCR Jbeta segments was used in the multiplex PCR. Imported from immuneACCESS, the table was reduced by TCRdb to in-frame sequences with V and J called. These copies leave out some clones; in studies compared against another copy, an unresolved V gene accounts for under half, and the cause of the remainder is not known. The sample table gives more than 95,000 clones. Together, the top ten hold over 2% of the sample. Sequenced sample: PBMCs. These receptors came from a man aged 40-50 years in good health and CMV-seronegative.

Regarding this clone: One end of the junction varies from germline; a read error may be responsible. The V gene is TRBV7-7, the J gene TRBJ2-5, with 7 bases identical to TRBD1. The CDR3 extends over 13 amino acids. CDR1 is SSHAT, CDR2 FNYEAQ, per germline (reference sequence). The CDR3 region has the DNA TGTGCTAGCAGCCTACCAGGGGGAGAGACCCAGTACTTC. Its protein is CASSLPGGETQYF.

CDR3 sequence reads: CASSIGGYQETQYF. Written as DNA, the CDR3 is TGTGCCAGTAGTATCGGGGGGTACCAAGAGACCCAGTACTTC. The chain carries TRBV19 and TRBJ2-5, with TRBD2 matching 7 bases. The germline V gene has CDR1 LNHDA and CDR2 SQIVND (reference sequence). V dropped 3 bases and J dropped 0; count of bases not matched to a gene: 1. The CDR3 is 14 amino acids.

This chain uses TRBV29-1 with TRBJ2-2; 10 bases align to TRBD2. There are 17 residues in the CDR3. Trimming at V came to 1 base and at J to 2 bases, leaving 7 bases not matched to a gene. Germline V gives CDR1 SQVTM, CDR2 ANQGSEA. The CDR3 DNA reads TGCAGCGTTGAAGGATCCCTAGCGGGAGTTAACACCGGGGAGCTGTTTTTT. Encoded protein: CSVEGSLAGVNTGELFF.

The rearrangement joins TRBV6-1 to TRBJ1-1; D gene unclear. In germline, CDR1 is MNHNS, CDR2 SASEGT. This CDR3 is 11 amino acids long. Trimming took 6 bases from V and 3 from J, leaving 5 bases between them. The CDR3 spells CASRRYTEAFF. CDR3 DNA: TGTGCCAGCAGGAGGTACACTGAAGCTTTCTTT.

The chain combines TRBV6-5 with TRBJ1-1, with D possibly TRBD1 on 5 matching bases. CDR1 and CDR2 from the germline V gene are MNHEY and SVGAGI. The V gene lost 0 bases and the J gene lost 2 bases, with 13 bases spanning the gap. The CDR3 totals 16 residues. Here the CDR3 reads CASSYSLTEINTEAFF. The DNA of the CDR3 is TGTGCCAGCAGTTACTCGTTGACAGAAATTAACACTGAAGCTTTCTTT.

The chain combines TRBV6-7 with TRBJ2-3, with 12 nucleotides matching TRBD2. TRBV6-7 is designated an ORF whose function remains uncertain. The V segment lost 8 bases and the J segment 14 bases; nucleotides outside the gene matches: 14. This CDR3 is built from 14 residues. In DNA, the CDR3 is TGTGCCAGCCGCCTGACTAGCGGGAGATTTTCAGGGTATTTT. Residues: CASRLTSGRFSGYF.

The genes are TRBV6-1 and TRBJ1-1; D is ambiguous. Germline CDR1 is MNHNS and CDR2 is SASEGT. Trimming cost V 6 bases and J 1 base, with 12 bases left between them. This CDR3 comprises 14 residues. CDR3 residues: CASSPGLGNTEAFF. DNA of the CDR3: TGTGCCAGCAGCCCGGGATTAGGGAACACTGAAGCTTTCTTT.

This chain links TRBV5-1 with TRBJ1-5; 11 positions match TRBD1. V lost 1 base, J lost 7 bases, and 4 bases stayed unmatched. Germline CDR1 and CDR2: SGHRS and YFSETQ. CDR3 length equals 15 residues. CDR3 bases: TGCGCCAGCAGCTTGTCCGGACAGGGGGCCCAGCCCCAGCATTTT. Translated: CASSLSGQGAQPQHF.

Here the CDR3 reads CASSRVDRGDTTDTQYF. In nucleotides, the CDR3 is TGTGCCAGCAGCAGGGTAGACAGGGGAGACACCACAGATACGCAGTATTTT. This rearrangement joins TRBV21-1 to TRBJ2-3; the table gives TRBD1 as D, unverified against the DNA. TRBV21-1 is given as a pseudogene. CDR3 length: 17 amino acids.

The chain combines TRBV6-1 with TRBJ1-1; maybe TRBD1 (5 bases). CDR1 and CDR2 (germline): MNHNS, SASEGT. The CDR3 runs to 15 residues. V was trimmed by 4 bases and J by 1 base, leaving 13 bases between them. As DNA, the CDR3 is TGTGCCAGCAGTGCCCTCATTGACAGGAACACTGAAGCTTTCTTT. Translating gives CASSALIDRNTEAFF.

The chain couples TRBV5-6 to TRBJ2-1; D is perhaps TRBD2 (6 bases). This CDR3 is built from 16 residues. Germline CDR1 SGHDT, CDR2 YYEEEE. Trimming removed 0 bases at V and 4 bases at J, with 14 bases between. Written as DNA, the CDR3 is TGTGCCAGCAGCTTGGAGCCGGGACTCGTGTACAATGAGCAGTTCTTC. It yields the protein CASSLEPGLVYNEQFF.

This chain joins TRBV11-2 and TRBJ2-5, with a weak D call TRBD1 (6 bases). Germline CDR1 SGHAT, CDR2 FQNNGV. V was trimmed by 2 bases and J by 7 bases, leaving 11 bases between them. This CDR3 region has 13 residues. CDR3 nucleotide sequence: TGTGCCAGCAGCTTATTGGGGGCCGTGACCCAGTACTTC. Protein: CASSLLGAVTQYF.

The chain couples TRBV6-1 to TRBJ1-2, with a weak D call TRBD1 (5 bases). The length of the CDR3 is 15 residues. With 3 bases removed from V and 4 bases from J, the gap between germline ends came to 15 bases. In germline, CDR1 is MNHNS, CDR2 SASEGT. CDR3 residues: CASSDWGEKSYGYTF. CDR3 DNA: TGTGCCAGCAGTGACTGGGGCGAAAAGTCCTATGGCTACACCTTC.

This chain connects TRBV5-1 to TRBJ2-5, with 11 bases that match TRBD2. The last part of the DNA fits TRBJ2-7 better; the J call may be wrong. Germline CDR1 SGHRS, CDR2 YFSETQ. CDR3 length: 16 amino acids. The CDR3 reads CASSRPGLADSYEQYF. CDR3 bases: TGCGCCAGCAGCAGGCCGGGACTAGCGGACTCCTACGAGCAGTACTTC.

The chain links TRBV7-2 to TRBJ2-7; 9 bases map to TRBD2. With 2 bases clipped from V and 2 bases from J, the junction kept 1 base outside the gene matches. The germline V gene encodes CDR1 SGHTA and CDR2 FQGNSA. CDR3 size: 14 residues. The CDR3 sequence: CASSLSGRTYEQYF. The CDR3 DNA sequence: TGTGCCAGCAGCTTAAGCGGGAGGACCTACGAGCAGTACTTC.

V usage is TRBV5-5 and J usage is TRBJ2-4; 15 positions agree with TRBD2. CDR1 and CDR2 (germline): SGHKS, YYEKEE (reference sequence). The CDR3 has 16 residues. The J segment lost 5 bases and the V segment lost 5 bases, leaving 5 bases of the junction unmatched. The CDR3 reads CASSPGLAGGQNIQYF. The CDR3 nucleotides read TGTGCCAGCAGTCCCGGACTAGCGGGAGGGCAAAACATTCAGTACTTC.

The rearrangement uses TRBV5-5 and TRBJ1-5, with TRBD1 matching 7 bases. Losses at the gene ends were 1 base for V and 4 bases for J; bases not matched to a gene: 2. The CDR3 has 14 residues. The germline CDR1 and CDR2 sequences are SGHKS and YYEKEE (reference sequence). The CDR3 reads CASSLTRGNQPQHF. CDR3 DNA sequence: TGTGCCAGCAGCTTGACCAGGGGGAATCAGCCCCAGCATTTT.

The V gene is TRBV19, the J gene TRBJ2-5; 7 nucleotides align to TRBD2. CDR1 is LNHDA and CDR2 is SQIVND in the germline V gene (reference sequence). The CDR3 sequence is 16 residues long. The V segment lost 3 bases and the J segment 1 base; nucleotides outside the gene matches: 8. The CDR3 protein is CASSIGGSGGQETQYF. CDR3 coding DNA: TGTGCCAGTAGTATTGGGGGGTCGGGGGGCCAAGAGACCCAGTACTTC.